The 6 T cell receptor beta chains in this list originate from one sample, sequenced in a study of T-cell memory formation after mild COVID-19. TCRdb passed the 5' RACE reads through MiXCR, listing each CDR3 protein once. The sample consists of about 470,000 distinct CDR3 sequences, around a quarter of them appearing once. The specimen sequenced was PBMCs or a T cell subset sorted from them (not recorded which). These receptors were collected from an adult woman who had mild COVID-19 (a few samples of this study predate the infection). Cell type and time point are not known.

The CDR3 sequence: CASSIVRDSPLHF. The CDR3 nucleotides read TGTGCCAGTAGTATAGTTCGGGATTCACCCCTCCACTTT. The chain joins TRBV19 to TRBJ1-6; no definite D call. Per the germline V gene, CDR1 is LNHDA and CDR2 is SQIVND (reference sequence). This CDR3 has 13 amino acids. The V and J ends lost 1 base and 8 bases respectively, with 6 bases between them.

The J gene is TRBJ2-7, the V gene TRBV5-4, with D perhaps given as TRBD1 or TRBD2 (5 bases each). In germline, CDR1 is SGHNT, CDR2 YYREEE (reference sequence). The CDR3 is made up of 14 amino acids. The V and J ends lost 3 bases and 0 bases respectively, with 10 bases between them. CDR3: CASSSEGSSYEQYF. CDR3 nucleotides: TGTGCCAGCAGCTCTGAGGGGAGCTCCTACGAGCAGTACTTC.

The rearrangement joins TRBV20-1 to TRBJ2-7; no definite D call. Trimming stripped 2 bases from V and 0 bases from J, with 5 bases between. CDR1 is DFQATT and CDR2 is SNEGSKA in the germline V gene (reference sequence). The CDR3 is 12 amino acids. CDR3 sequence: CSARTVSYEQYF. CDR3 nucleotides: TGCAGTGCTAGAACGGTCTCCTACGAGCAGTACTTC.

This clonotype was seen a few times. The V and J genes are TRBV3-1 and TRBJ1-5, with D unclear. This CDR3 spans 13 amino acids. V lost 3 bases to trimming and J lost 1 base, with 4 bases between them. CDR1 is LGHDT and CDR2 is YNNKEL in the germline V gene (reference sequence). The CDR3 loop reads CASSHGSNQPQHF. CDR3 nucleotides: TGTGCCAGCAGCCACGGCAGCAATCAGCCCCAGCATTTT. Filled out from reference TRBV3-1 and TRBJ1-5, the complete variable domain reads DTAVSQTPKYLVTQMGNDKSIKCEQNLGHDTMYWYKQDSKKFLKIMFSYNNKELIINETVPNRFSPKSPDKAHLNLHINSLELGDSAVYFCASSHGSNQPQHFGDGTRLSIL.

The chain recombines TRBV5-1 with TRBJ2-7; tentative D call: TRBD2 (5 bases). The V end was cut by 3 bases, the J end by 2 bases, with 12 bases between. The CDR3 runs 14 residues. CDR1 and CDR2 from the germline V gene are SGHRS and YFSETQ. This chain's CDR3 is CASSWPGEPYEQYF. CDR3 bases: TGCGCCAGCAGCTGGCCCGGGGAACCCTACGAGCAGTACTTC.

A few counts support this clonotype. V gene TRBV7-8 combines with J gene TRBJ1-2, with D possibly TRBD1 on 6 matching bases. V was pared by 5 bases and J by 2 bases, with 15 bases between. CDR3 length equals 15 residues. Germline V CDR1 and CDR2: SGHVS, FQNEAQ. The CDR3 sequence: CASSPGAGRNYGYTF. The CDR3 DNA is TGTGCCAGCAGCCCAGGGGCAGGGAGAAACTATGGCTACACCTTC.